Below are 13 T cell receptor beta chains sequenced from a single sample in a study of T cell repertoires in cytomegalovirus infection. Their target antigens are unknown. TCRdb passed the reads through MiXCR, listing each CDR3 protein once. This sample carries approximately 770,000 distinct CDR3 sequences, about 28% of them seen once, and the ten largest clones take roughly 14%. The sample consisted of cultured CD8+ T cells from PBMCs, taken from culture after CMV antigen stimulation. The receptors here all came from a human donor in good health (CMV status not recorded). Some clones in this sample may be carry-over from other donors' samples.

J is TRBJ2-5 and V is TRBV27; D call uncertain. Germline V gene data show CDR1 as MNHEY and CDR2 as SMNVEV (reference sequence). CDR3 length: 15 amino acids. The V and J ends lost 5 bases and 2 bases respectively, with 15 bases between them. CDR3 amino acids: CASSANPYSQETQYF. In DNA, the CDR3 is TGTGCCAGCAGTGCCAACCCTTACAGTCAAGAGACCCAGTACTTC.

This clonotype was observed a few times. This sequence joins TRBV27 and TRBJ1-2; 7 nucleotides line up with TRBD1. V shed 2 bases, J shed 8 bases, and the junction held 17 bases outside the gene matches. The CDR3 contains 17 residues. Germline assignment: CDR1 MNHEY and CDR2 SMNVEV (reference sequence). The CDR3 DNA reads as TGTGCCAGCAGTTTAAATCGACAGGGTTCGGCTGAGAGGGGCTACACCTTC. Residues: CASSLNRQGSAERGYTF.

The chain recombines TRBV28 with TRBJ1-6; D uncertain. Between the trimmed V and J ends, which lost 2 bases and 0 bases, there was a span of 11 bases. Germline assignment: CDR1 MDHEN and CDR2 SYDVKM. The CDR3 has 17 residues. In nucleotides, the CDR3 is TGTGCCAGCAGTTTAGACGGGGAGTGCTCCTATAATTCACCCCTCCACTTT. Translating it yields CASSLDGECSYNSPLHF.

There are a few counts of this clonotype. The V and J genes are TRBV2 and TRBJ1-1; D is ambiguous. Germline CDR1 is SNHLY and CDR2 is FYNNEI. CDR3 size: 13 residues. Trimming took off 11 bases at V and 0 bases at J, with 13 bases between the two ends. The CDR3 protein is CALSRSMNTEAFF. Here the CDR3 DNA reads TGTGCCTTAAGCCGGAGTATGAACACTGAAGCTTTCTTT.

The chain carries TRBV28 and TRBJ2-1; D may correspond to TRBD1 or TRBD2 (7 bases each). V lost 7 bases to trimming and J lost 1 base, with 14 bases between them. The CDR3 has 15 residues. The germline V gene has CDR1 MDHEN and CDR2 SYDVKM. CDR3 bases: TGTGCCAGCAACGACCAGGGGGGGTCCTACAATGAGCAGTTCTTC. Protein product: CASNDQGGSYNEQFF.

There are a few counts of this clonotype. The chain employs TRBV27 and TRBJ2-3, with TRBD2 identical over 7 bases. Germline trimming cut 1 base from V and 6 bases from J; bases unmatched to any gene: 13. The CDR3 contains 17 residues. Per the germline V gene, CDR1 is MNHEY and CDR2 is SMNVEV (reference sequence). The CDR3 bases are TGTGCCAGCAGTTTATACCCCCCCCGGGACTATCGGGATACGCAGTATTTT. As protein: CASSLYPPRDYRDTQYF.

This rearrangement joins TRBV11-1 to TRBJ2-7; D perhaps matches TRBD1 (6 bases). The CDR3 is 14 amino acids. V lost 2 bases, J lost 2 bases, and 10 bases lay in between. The germline gives CDR1 SGHAT, CDR2 FQDESV (reference sequence). CDR3 region: CASSLRDTPYEQYF. The CDR3 nucleotides read TGTGCCAGCAGCTTAAGGGACACCCCCTACGAGCAGTACTTC.

This clonotype was seen only a few times. The chain recombines TRBV10-3 with TRBJ2-3; 8 bases agree with TRBD2. From germline, CDR1 is ENHRY and CDR2 SYGVKD. V shed 3 bases and J 3 bases; nucleotides not matched to a gene: 8. The CDR3 totals 16 residues. The CDR3 DNA sequence: TGTGCCATCAGTGACTCCCTCGGGGGGGTTACAGATACGCAGTATTTT. Amino acids: CAISDSLGGVTDTQYF.

The CDR3 loop is CASSARDSLTDTQYF. The CDR3 region has the DNA TGTGCCAGCAGTGCCCGGGACTCGCTCACAGATACGCAGTATTTT. The rearrangement uses TRBV12-3 or TRBV12-4 and TRBJ2-3; tentatively, D is TRBD2 (6 bases). V shed 5 bases and J shed 2 bases, with 14 bases lying between them. This CDR3 is 15 amino acids long.

In its sample, this clonotype was seen a few times. V and J are TRBV27 and TRBJ2-7, with D unclear. V gave up 7 bases and J gave up 6 bases, with 16 bases separating them. Germline-derived CDR1 and CDR2 are MNHEY and SMNVEV (reference sequence). The CDR3 length is 13 residues. For the CDR3, the DNA is TGTGCCAGCAAACGGACCCCCTCGGGCGAGCAGTACGTC. Protein: CASKRTPSGEQYV.

V and J are TRBV5-6 and TRBJ2-3, with a possible D match to TRBD2 (5 bases). The V gene's germline CDR1 is SGHDT and CDR2 YYEEEE. This CDR3 spans 16 amino acids. V was cut by 7 bases and J by 2 bases, with 20 bases left in between. CDR3 residues: CASCAAGERYTDTQYF. In nucleotides, the CDR3 is TGTGCCAGCTGTGCGGCCGGTGAGCGGTACACAGATACGCAGTATTTT.

The chain joins TRBV2 to TRBJ2-7; D is uncertain. Trimming removed 2 bases at V and 2 bases at J, with 7 bases between. The CDR3 extends over 13 amino acids. Germline CDR1 and CDR2: SNHLY and FYNNEI. DNA of the CDR3: TGTGCCAGCAGTGAAACACTTGCCTACGAGCAGTACTTC. Translating gives CASSETLAYEQYF.

This clonotype was found many times. The V and J genes are TRBV12-3 or TRBV12-4 and TRBJ1-1; TRBD1 is a possible D gene (6 bases). This CDR3 has 13 residues. V lost 7 bases, J lost 0 bases, and 9 bases lay in between. The CDR3 spells CASIQGLNTEAFF. CDR3 nucleotide sequence: TGTGCCAGCATACAGGGTTTGAACACTGAAGCTTTCTTT.